This TCR beta chain was identified during a study of T-cell reconstitution after alpha-beta-depleted transplantation in children. In this sample, this clonotype turned up a few times. The CDR3 contains 14 residues. Germline V lookup: CDR1 SGHRS, CDR2 YFSETQ. V shed 7 bases and J shed 2 bases, with 15 bases lying between them. Preparation of the TCRbeta library used unique molecular identifiers. TCRdb reanalysed the PCR reads using MiXCR and keeps one entry per CDR3 protein. Of about 610,000 distinct CDR3 sequences in the sample, 8% to 11% are singletons; the top ten hold about 4%. The starting material was PBMCs from the stem cell graft donor, obtained from the stem cell graft. The receptor's source is a human donor who donated a stem cell graft to a child with acute myeloid leukemia. The V and J genes are TRBV5-1 and TRBJ1-1; maybe TRBD1 (6 bases). Here the CDR3 reads CASSQGTTNTEAFF. CDR3 sequence (DNA): TGCGCCAGCTCCCAGGGGACAACAAACACTGAAGCTTTCTTT.